This T cell receptor (beta chain) was documented in a study of PD-1 blockade in classical Hodgkin lymphoma. Overall study context: Once every 2 weeks, patients received intravenous nivolumab at 3 mg/kg.

The assay was immunoSEQ multiplex PCR, and TCRdb's table has in-frame clones only and misses some. The sample lists 11,000 to 15,000 clones; 80% to 90% were seen once. All trial patients relapsed after autologous stem cell transplantation. On this clone itself: Its antigen is unidentified.

Notes on the study in general: Patients newly diagnosed and complete responders had comparable baseline diversity. TCR diversity in CD4+, not CD8+, cells rose significantly by C4D1. Exclusion was the outcome for patients who began nivolumab under 1 year after ASCT.

This CDR3 region has 12 residues. V lost 1 base to trimming and J lost 5 bases, with 5 bases between them. Germline loops: CDR1 SGDLS, CDR2 YYNGEE. The TCR was taken from a human donor with classical Hodgkin lymphoma. The source material was peripheral blood mononuclear cells (PBMCs), sampled at baseline. The chain uses TRBV9 and TRBJ2-3; D uncertain. CDR3 DNA sequence: TGTGCCAGCAGCGTACTGGGAGATACGCAGTATTTT. It encodes CASSVLGDTQYF.